Listed here is a single T cell receptor beta chain. This clonotype was detected ten times or more. This clone's antigen is unknown. Base qualities are missing; no much larger clone stands one base away. The data were obtained in a study of neurological immune-mediated disorders (dated by TCRdb to about 2019). Regarding the complete study: Peripheral blood TCR-beta repertoires from HTLV-I-associated myelopathy (HAM/TSP) patients, multiple sclerosis patients and healthy controls were compared by UMI-based sequencing. Longitudinal samples, technical triplicates and paired sorted CD4+ and CD8+ T-cell subsets, alongside PBMC samples, were included among the roughly 98 TCR-beta libraries. The cohort comprised roughly 65 subjects: approximately 15 HAM/TSP patients, 35 or so multiple sclerosis patients and around 20 healthy controls. General findings and caveats noted by the study authors: TCR clonal expansion was highest in HAM/TSP patients and lowest in MS patients, with MS patients falling below even healthy controls. Expanded clones from different subjects shared no identical CDR3 amino acid sequences, which suggests that TCR-beta repertoires were private in all groups.

For the unsorted PBMC libraries, 2 million PBMCs were stored in RNAlater at -80 degrees C until RNA extraction and were used to generate the libraries. Peripheral blood underwent Ficoll-Hypaque density gradient centrifugation to isolate PBMCs, which were then cryopreserved in liquid nitrogen. cDNA was synthesized by template-switch 5'RACE using a primer with a 10-nucleotide random unique molecular identifier that tagged each TCR transcript. Every sequencing run yielded over 170 million TCR-beta sequences covering 15-18 subjects. Total RNA was extracted with the RNeasy kit. TCR-beta VDJ regions were amplified with primers for the TCR constant region and the 5'RACE anchor, using the KAPA Real-time Library Amplification kit. Sample indexes and Illumina adaptors were added in a first PCR, after which library yield was increased in a second PCR. The roughly 650 bp TCR product was size-selected on a 2% E-gel SizeSelection system after Ampure bead purification. Library quality was checked on a Bioanalyzer, concentration was measured with Qubit, and libraries were quantified with the Kapa Library Quantification kit before pooling. Libraries were sequenced paired-end 2 x 150 bp on an Illumina HiSeq 2500. To increase sequence diversity, roughly 24-31% phiX was spiked into each library pool. From the authors' description of their analysis: Quality-filtered reads were processed with the UMI-based MiGEC pipeline, and over 85% of raw TCR sequences were removed by the MiGEC pipeline during error correction. VDJ genes were aligned to IMGT germline references, and each clonotype was defined by a unique CDR3 amino acid sequence together with V-J genes. VDJtools evaluated clonal expansion, Shannon diversity and CDR3 relatedness (CalcPairwiseDistances, ClusterSamples); CLCbio workbench built phylogenetic trees. A clone was classed as expanded if it had 8 or more unique UMIs, a cutoff based on coefficient-of-variation modelling across technical triplicates. TCRdb redid the processing of the public reads, applying fastp at Q25 and MiXCR, and retained in-frame beta chains. Rows matching on CDR3 protein sequence are summarized as one entry with the most common DNA and genes. What appears here as the V and J calls and clone size reflects TCRdb's work, not the paper's. The sample includes 20,000 to 25,000 distinct CDR3 sequences, with around 16% observed a single time. Clones ranked in the top ten supply approximately 15% of the sample.

After removal of 5 bases from V and 0 bases from J, the junction retains 13 bases not matched to a gene. The CDR3 covers 17 residues, taking in both the cysteine and the phenylalanine. Solely the CDR3 DNA is kept, with 51 bases framed from the first base. The germline V gene specifies ENHRY as CDR1 and SYGVKD as CDR2. This sequence originates from a female donor with HTLV-1-associated myelopathy (HAM/TSP). Sequencing was carried out using PBMCs. This sequence uses TRBV10-3 and TRBJ2-7; 7 bases in between match TRBD2. The nucleotide sequence reads TGTGCCATCAGTACCGGTGCTAGCGGAGACACCTCCTACGAGCAGTACTTC. Its translation is CAISTGASGDTSYEQYF.